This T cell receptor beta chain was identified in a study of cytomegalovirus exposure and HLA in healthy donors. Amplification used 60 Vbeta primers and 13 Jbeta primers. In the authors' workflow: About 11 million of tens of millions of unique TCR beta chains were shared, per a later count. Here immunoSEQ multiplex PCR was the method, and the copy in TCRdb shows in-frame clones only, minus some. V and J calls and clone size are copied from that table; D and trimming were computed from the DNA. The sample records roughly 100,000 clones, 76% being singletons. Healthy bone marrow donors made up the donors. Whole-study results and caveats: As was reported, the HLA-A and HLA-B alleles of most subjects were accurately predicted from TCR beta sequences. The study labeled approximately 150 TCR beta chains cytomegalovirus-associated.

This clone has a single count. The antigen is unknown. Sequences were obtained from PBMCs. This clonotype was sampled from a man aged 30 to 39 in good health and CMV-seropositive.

CDR3 loop: CASSEGARETQYF. CDR3 nucleotide sequence: TGTGCCAGCAGTGAGGGGGCAAGAGAGACCCAGTACTTC. The chain couples TRBV25-1 to TRBJ2-5, with D possibly being TRBD1 (6 bases). The CDR3 extends over 13 amino acids. V shed 3 bases and J shed 4 bases, with 9 bases lying between them. Germline values: CDR1 MGHDK, CDR2 SYGVNS.